A selection of T cell receptor beta chains follows, all from one sample in a study of cytomegalovirus exposure and HLA in healthy donors. The assay was immunoSEQ multiplex PCR, and TCRdb's table has in-frame clones only and misses some. The data show about 160,000 clones, approximately 80% seen once. The sample taken for sequencing was PBMCs. Receptors originate from a man aged 25 to 40 in good health and CMV-seropositive. CDR3s include the opening cysteine and the closing phenylalanine or tryptophan. A D gene is named only where the DNA matches it firmly. Size tells how often a clone was seen (once, few, many) or the class of an expanded clone, and some rows leave it out.

v_gene: TRBV4-1
len: 16
d_gene: NA
abundance: NA
j_gene: TRBJ1-5
CDR3nt: TGCGCCAGCAGCGCGGGACGTTTGGGCTTCAATCAGCCCCAGCATTTT
CDR3aa: CASSAGRLGFNQPQHF

v_gene: TRBV4-1
len: 15
d_gene: NA
abundance: NA
j_gene: TRBJ2-2
CDR3nt: TGCGCCAGCAGCCAAGGGGACACTCTCACCGGGGAGCTGTTTTTT
CDR3aa: CASSQGDTLTGELFF

v_gene: TRBV5-4
len: 16
d_gene: TRBD1
abundance: NA
j_gene: TRBJ2-5
CDR3nt: TGTGCCAGCAGCAGGACAGGAGATGAGGTACAAGAGACCCAGTACTTC
CDR3aa: CASSRTGDEVQETQYF

v_gene: TRBV28
len: 16
d_gene: NA
abundance: once
j_gene: TRBJ1-5
CDR3nt: TGTGCCAGCAGTTTAGCTGGGGCGATAGGGGATCAGCCCCAGCATTTT
CDR3aa: CASSLAGAIGDQPQHF

v_gene: TRBV6-5
len: 13
d_gene: NA
abundance: NA
j_gene: TRBJ2-1
CDR3nt: TGTGCCAGCAGTTCCGGGACCTACAATGAGCAGTTCTTC
CDR3aa: CASSSGTYNEQFF

v_gene: TRBV5-1
len: 15
d_gene: TRBD1
abundance: NA
j_gene: TRBJ1-2
CDR3nt: TGCGCCAGCAGCTTGGCCGAGACAGGGGTAGATGGCTACACCTTC
CDR3aa: CASSLAETGVDGYTF

v_gene: TRBV4-1
len: 12
d_gene: TRBD1
abundance: NA
j_gene: TRBJ2-3
CDR3nt: TGCGCCAGCAGCCAGACAGGGGCCCCACAGTATTTT
CDR3aa: CASSQTGAPQYF

v_gene: TRBV6-5
len: 15
d_gene: TRBD1
abundance: NA
j_gene: TRBJ2-7
CDR3nt: TGTGCCACCACCGAGGCCGGGACAGGGGGTTACGAGCAGTACTTC
CDR3aa: CATTEAGTGGYEQYF

v_gene: TRBV28
len: 13
d_gene: NA
abundance: NA
j_gene: TRBJ2-1
CDR3nt: TGTGCCAGCAGTGACTTACTAGAGAATGAGCAGTTCTTC
CDR3aa: CASSDLLENEQFF

v_gene: TRBV6-1
len: 14
d_gene: TRBD1
abundance: NA
j_gene: TRBJ2-1
CDR3nt: TGTGCCAGCAGACGGGACAGGGATAAGTATGAGCAGTTCTTC
CDR3aa: CASRRDRDKYEQFF

v_gene: TRBV28
len: 16
d_gene: NA
abundance: NA
j_gene: TRBJ1-1
CDR3nt: TGTGCCAGCAGTATCTCATTCCCAGGGGAGAACACTGAAGCTTTCTTT
CDR3aa: CASSISFPGENTEAFF

v_gene: TRBV6-4
len: 15
d_gene: TRBD2
abundance: NA
j_gene: TRBJ2-1
CDR3nt: TGTGCCAGCAGTGAGCGGGGGGGATTCTACAATGAGCAGTTCTTC
CDR3aa: CASSERGGFYNEQFF

v_gene: TRBV7-2
len: 12
d_gene: NA
abundance: NA
j_gene: TRBJ2-3
CDR3nt: TGTGCCAGCTTGCGGGGCACAGATACGCAGTATTTT
CDR3aa: CASLRGTDTQYF

v_gene: TRBV11-1
len: 16
d_gene: TRBD1
abundance: NA
j_gene: TRBJ2-1
CDR3nt: TGTGCCAGCAGCTTCGACAGGGGACGATCCTACAATGAGCAGTTCTTC
CDR3aa: CASSFDRGRSYNEQFF

v_gene: TRBV5-1
len: 15
d_gene: TRBD1
abundance: NA
j_gene: TRBJ2-6
CDR3nt: TGCGCCAGCAGCACCACAGGGGCCGGGGCCAACGTCCTGACTTTC
CDR3aa: CASSTTGAGANVLTF

v_gene: TRBV2
len: 15
d_gene: TRBD1
abundance: NA
j_gene: TRBJ1-3
CDR3nt: TGTGCCAGCAGTCGCTCCACAGGGGGTGGAAACACCATATATTTT
CDR3aa: CASSRSTGGGNTIYF

v_gene: TRBV7-9
len: 14
d_gene: NA
abundance: NA
j_gene: TRBJ1-2
CDR3nt: TGTGCCAGCAGTTCCCCCGACAGCGCGTATGGCTACACCTTC
CDR3aa: CASSSPDSAYGYTF

v_gene: TRBV28
len: 16
d_gene: TRBD1
abundance: NA
j_gene: TRBJ2-7
CDR3nt: TGTGCCAGCACCGTCCCCCGGGCAGGGGGCCCCTACGAGCAGTACTTC
CDR3aa: CASTVPRAGGPYEQYF

v_gene: TRBV10-3
len: 14
d_gene: TRBD1
abundance: NA
j_gene: TRBJ1-1
CDR3nt: TGTGCCACCGGACGTCAGGGGGCGGACACTGAAGCTTTCTTT
CDR3aa: CATGRQGADTEAFF

v_gene: TRBV7-9
len: 15
d_gene: TRBD1
abundance: NA
j_gene: TRBJ2-3
CDR3nt: TGTGCCAGCAGCGTGGGACAGATCGAATACGATACGCAGTATTTT
CDR3aa: CASSVGQIEYDTQYF

v_gene: TRBV7-3
len: 15
d_gene: NA
abundance: NA
j_gene: TRBJ2-2
CDR3nt: TGTGCCAGCAGCTCCCGGGACAAGAACACCGGGGAGCTGTTTTTT
CDR3aa: CASSSRDKNTGELFF

v_gene: TRBV7-9
len: 14
d_gene: NA
abundance: once
j_gene: TRBJ2-5
CDR3nt: TGTGCCAGCAGGTTCGTAGGACAGAAAGAGACCCAGTACTTC
CDR3aa: CASRFVGQKETQYF